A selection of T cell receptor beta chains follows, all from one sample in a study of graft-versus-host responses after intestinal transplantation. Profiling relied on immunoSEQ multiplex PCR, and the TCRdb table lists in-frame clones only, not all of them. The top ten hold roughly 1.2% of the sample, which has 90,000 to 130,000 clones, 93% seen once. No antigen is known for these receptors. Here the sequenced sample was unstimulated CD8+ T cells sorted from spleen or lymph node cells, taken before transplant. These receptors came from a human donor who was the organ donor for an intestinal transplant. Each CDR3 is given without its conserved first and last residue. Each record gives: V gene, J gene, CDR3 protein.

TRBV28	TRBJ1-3	ASSPGGWGQGNTIY
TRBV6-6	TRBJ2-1	ASSYSSHNEQF
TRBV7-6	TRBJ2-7	ASSFGASGGVLIYEQY
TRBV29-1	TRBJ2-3	SAREPDTQY
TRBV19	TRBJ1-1	ASSIYHVLDRGQRNTEAF
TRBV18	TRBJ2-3	ASSPGGGPDTQY
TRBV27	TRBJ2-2	ASSSGTETNTGELF
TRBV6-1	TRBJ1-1	ASTMTVNTEAF
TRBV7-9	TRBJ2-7	ASSPPGAPYEQY
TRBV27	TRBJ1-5	ASSVDRGGQPQH
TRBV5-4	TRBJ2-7	AWRWRSSYEQY
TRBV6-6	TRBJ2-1	ASRRGSEQF
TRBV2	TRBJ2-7	ASSESRTSGRYEQY
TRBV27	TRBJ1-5	ASSPGTGLSNQPQH
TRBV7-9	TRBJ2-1	ASSLEGLAGFSYNEQF
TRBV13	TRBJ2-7	ASSYSGAEQY
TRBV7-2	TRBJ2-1	ASSALAGAYNEQF
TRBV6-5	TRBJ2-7	ASSYGQEQY
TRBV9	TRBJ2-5	ASSVWEETQY
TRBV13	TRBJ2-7	ASSSRTSGRVHDYEQY
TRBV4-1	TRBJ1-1	ASSQVPVMNTEAF
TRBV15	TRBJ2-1	ATSQGHSSYNEQF
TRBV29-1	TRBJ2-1	SVEVLGTSGRNEQF
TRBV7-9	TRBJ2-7	ASSFGDREAGQY
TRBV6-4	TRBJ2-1	ASSEDTSGLNEQF
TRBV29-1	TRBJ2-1	SVEPRDYEQF
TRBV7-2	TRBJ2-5	ASSGGLADFPGEETQY
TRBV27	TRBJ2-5	ASSLHLPGGATAQY
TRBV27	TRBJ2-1	ASSLIAGGTDNEQF
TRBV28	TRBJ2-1	ASSPPETGYHTVRF
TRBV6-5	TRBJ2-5	ASSYSTSGRQETQY
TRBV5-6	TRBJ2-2	ASSLARLTGELF
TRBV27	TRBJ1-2	ASSPTTNYGYT
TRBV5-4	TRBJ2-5	ASSLEDGETQY
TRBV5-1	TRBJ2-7	ASSFSRATEQY
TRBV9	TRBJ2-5	ASSVDGRPQETQY
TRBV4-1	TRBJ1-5	ASSQVAGGNQPQH
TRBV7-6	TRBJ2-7	ASSLLAGGDEQY